Listed here is a single TCR beta chain. This clonotype was recorded at least ten times. Which antigen it targets is not known. Base qualities are not at hand, and no much larger clone is one base apart. The sample's time point label, decoded: blood at routine non-recurrence follow-up after resection. Without any cell sorting, TCR sequencing was performed on whole RNA extracted either from tumor and nontumor lung tissue or from cryopreserved PBMC samples. Patients were selected for TCR sequencing only if sufficient RNA was available from at least two tumor regions. The cysteine opens and the phenylalanine closes a CDR3 of 16 amino acids. Here the CDR3 DNA is all that survives: 48 bases in frame from base 1. V was cut back by 1 base and J by 0 bases, leaving a gap of 10 bases between them. CDR1 is given as LGHDT and CDR2 as YNNKEL, both from the germline V gene (reference sequence). Library construction relied on 5' RACE. Reads for this sample came from a NextSeq 500. The TCR library protocol attached a unique molecular identifier to each TCR cDNA molecule to allow correction of PCR and sequencing errors. As for the authors' bioinformatics: TCR identification, UMI-based error correction and CDR3 extraction were all carried out with Decombinator tools. Expanded TCRs were defined as those above a frequency of 2 per 1,000, corresponding to the top 1% of the tumor frequency distribution. Each repertoire was subsampled 100 times to 5,000 TCRs, after which Renyi diversity was computed with the R vegan package. CDR3 similarity networks were constructed using string-kernel similarity of amino acid triplets, with links drawn between CDR3s whose pairwise similarity was above 0.82. The public reads were run again by TCRdb, first through fastp at Q25 and then through MiXCR, and only productive beta chains were kept. Rows matching on CDR3 protein sequence are summarized as one entry with the most common DNA and genes. The V and J calls were not made by the authors but by TCRdb's processing. This sample lists about 26,000 distinct CDR3 sequences; roughly 5.6% were detected once. Around a fifth of the sample is taken by the ten largest.

These data are taken from a study of spatial heterogeneity in lung cancer (dated by TCRdb to about 2019). At the level of the whole study: Samples were obtained from 72 patients with early-stage, untreated non-small cell lung cancer from the lung TRACERx cohort. Follow-up PBMC samples were sequenced whenever available, with a median time to follow-up of 2 to 3 years after resection. Beta-chain transcripts were consistently detected in greater numbers than alpha-chain transcripts, which likely reflects a higher abundance of beta-chain transcripts. In the raw uncorrected reads, each unique combination of TCR and UMI appeared more than ten times on average. TCR alpha and beta repertoires were quantitatively compared across multiple tumor regions, matched nontumor lung and blood in non-small cell lung cancer. Nonsynonymous mutation counts, determined by whole-exome sequencing of tumor tissue, were related to TCR repertoire features. Both alpha and beta chains were TCR-sequenced in 200 to 250 tumor regions, fewer than 80 matched nontumor lung samples and around 54 PBMC samples obtained at surgery.

Study-wide conclusions, independent of this receptor: Additional single-cell paired TCR alpha and beta sequencing was considered necessary to confirm, at a functional level, the hypothesis that regional TCRs recognize regional mutations. Only 14 patients were included in the comparisons of baseline and follow-up blood repertoires. Ubiquitous expanded tumor TCRs showed up in blood more often at tumor resection than at routine follow-up.

The clonotype comes from a male donor with early-stage non-small cell lung cancer. This chain joins TRBV3-1 to TRBJ2-1, with no confident D gene call. Sequences were derived from PBMCs, sampled at follow-up. The CDR3 has the sequence CASSQGVDSSYNEQFF. The nucleotide sequence reads as follows: TGTGCCAGCAGCCAAGGGGTGGATTCCTCCTACAATGAGCAGTTCTTC.